The clone carrying this T cell receptor (beta chain) was seen more than once but under ten times. The antigen is not known. All donors were healthy Caucasians. The sample originates from a study of identical twins. TCRdb reanalysed the 5' RACE reads using MiXCR and keeps one entry per CDR3 protein. Found here are 500,000 to 600,000 distinct CDR3 sequences, under 25% of them singletons; the top ten hold 0.8% to 1%. Study results and limitations: The degree of excess twin sharing was weaker in beta out-of-frame sequences.

With 0 bases clipped from V and 5 bases from J, the junction kept 8 bases outside the gene matches. The CDR3 runs to 16 residues. The germline CDR1 and CDR2 sequences are SGDLS and YYNGEE. These data also formed part of another study, on T cells expressing NK-cell markers. That report notes: A range of about 1.0-8% of CD8+ T cells consisted of dominant NKG2C+ clonotypes in several donors.

Input material: CD4+ T cells sorted from blood. This receptor was obtained from a woman under 30 in good health. The genes are TRBV9 and TRBJ2-3; 8 bases map to TRBD2. CDR3 sequence reads: CASSVVRRGGLDTQYF. As DNA, the CDR3 is TGTGCCAGCAGCGTAGTAAGACGGGGGGGCTTAGATACGCAGTATTTT.